This T cell receptor beta chain was retrieved from a study of cytomegalovirus exposure and HLA in healthy donors. The study, taken as a whole, reports: Most of the CMV-associated TCR beta chains (in a later analysis) appeared to be HLA-restricted.

Concerning this clone: Its antigen is undetermined.

The germline V gene encodes CDR1 SGHRS and CDR2 YFSETQ. The CDR3 runs 15 residues. The ends were cut back, 0 bases at V and 0 bases at J, with 9 bases in the middle. Vbeta (60) and Jbeta (13) primers were used in the PCR. Clones were read by immunoSEQ multiplex PCR, and TCRdb kept only the in-frame ones, dropping some. The sample holds around 130,000 clones; roughly 77% are singletons and the top ten take roughly 5.5%. The chain is built from TRBV5-1 and TRBJ2-5; D is unresolved. The TCR comes from a man aged 25 to 45 in good health and CMV-seronegative. The sequencing input was PBMCs. CDR3 bases: TGCGCCAGCAGCTTGGCTGGAGTGTACCAAGAGACCCAGTACTTC. As protein: CASSLAGVYQETQYF.